This T cell receptor (beta chain) stems from a study of T cells in Graves' hyperthyroidism and ophthalmopathy. Findings and caveats of the study: With a median lead of around 6.7 months before onset, the model predicted ophthalmopathy. Clonotypes that were expanded in thyroid above 0.001 mostly appeared in blood too. Ophthalmopathy was told apart from stable hyperthyroidism by a 13 V-J model.

The CDR3 consists of 14 residues. Germline V CDR1 and CDR2: MDHEN, SYDVKM. Trimming cost V 5 bases and J 5 bases, with 13 bases left between them. This clonotype came up many times. Antigen specificity is unknown. The source material, RNA transcripts, was used to amplify TCR beta CDR3 regions. The HTBI set primed first-round TCR CDR3 RT-PCR. Each CDR3 protein is one row after TCRdb ran MiXCR on the multiplex PCR reads. The sample holds some 400,000 distinct CDR3 sequences, approximately 13% seen once. Sequenced material: blood. The rearrangement joins TRBV28 to TRBJ1-5; the D is unclear. The receptor was isolated from a man younger than 40 with Graves' hyperthyroidism that later progressed to Graves' ophthalmopathy. CDR3 sequence (DNA): TGTGCCAGCAGTCTAGAGGGTTTCTATCAGCCCCAGCATTTT. This translates into CASSLEGFYQPQHF.